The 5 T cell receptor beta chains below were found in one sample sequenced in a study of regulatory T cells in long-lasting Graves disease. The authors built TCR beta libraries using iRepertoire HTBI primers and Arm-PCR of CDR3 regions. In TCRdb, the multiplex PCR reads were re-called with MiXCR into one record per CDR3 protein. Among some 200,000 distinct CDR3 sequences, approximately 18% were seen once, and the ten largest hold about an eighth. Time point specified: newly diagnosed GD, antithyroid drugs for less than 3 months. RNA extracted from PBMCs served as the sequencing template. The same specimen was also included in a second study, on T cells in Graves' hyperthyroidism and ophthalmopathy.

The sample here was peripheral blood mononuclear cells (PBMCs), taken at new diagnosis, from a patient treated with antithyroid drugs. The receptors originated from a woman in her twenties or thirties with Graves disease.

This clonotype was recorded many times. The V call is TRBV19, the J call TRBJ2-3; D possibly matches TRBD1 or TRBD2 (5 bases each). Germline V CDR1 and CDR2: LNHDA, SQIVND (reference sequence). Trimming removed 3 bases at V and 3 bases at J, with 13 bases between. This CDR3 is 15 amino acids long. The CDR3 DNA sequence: TGTGCCAGTAGTATCCGGCCAGGGAGTACAGATACGCAGTATTTT. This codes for CASSIRPGSTDTQYF.

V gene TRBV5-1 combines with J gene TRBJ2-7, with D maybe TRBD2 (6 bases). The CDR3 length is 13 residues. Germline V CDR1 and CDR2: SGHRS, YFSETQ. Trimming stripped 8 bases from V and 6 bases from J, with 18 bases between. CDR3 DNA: TGCGCCAGTCGCGCGGACGGAGGGTCCGAGCAGTACTTC. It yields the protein CASRADGGSEQYF. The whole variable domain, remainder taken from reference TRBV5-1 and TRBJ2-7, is KAGVTQTPRYLIKTRGQQVTLSCSPISGHRSVSWYQQTPGQGLQFLFEYFSETQRNKGNFPGRFSGRQFSNSRSEMNVSTLELGDSALYLCASRADGGSEQYFGPGTRLTVT.

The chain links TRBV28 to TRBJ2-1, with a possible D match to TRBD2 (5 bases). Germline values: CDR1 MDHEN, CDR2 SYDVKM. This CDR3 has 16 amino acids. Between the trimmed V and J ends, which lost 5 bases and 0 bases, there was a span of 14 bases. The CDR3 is CASSPDYSSSYNEQFF. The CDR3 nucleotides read TGTGCCAGCAGTCCCGACTACTCAAGCTCCTACAATGAGCAGTTCTTC.

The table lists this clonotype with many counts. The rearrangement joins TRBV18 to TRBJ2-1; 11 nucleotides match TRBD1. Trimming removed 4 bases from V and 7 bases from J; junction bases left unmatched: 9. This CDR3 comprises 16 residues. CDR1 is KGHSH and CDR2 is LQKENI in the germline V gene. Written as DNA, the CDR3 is TGTGCCAGCTCACGCACCGGGACAGGGGGTACGAATGAGCAGTTCTTC. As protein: CASSRTGTGGTNEQFF.

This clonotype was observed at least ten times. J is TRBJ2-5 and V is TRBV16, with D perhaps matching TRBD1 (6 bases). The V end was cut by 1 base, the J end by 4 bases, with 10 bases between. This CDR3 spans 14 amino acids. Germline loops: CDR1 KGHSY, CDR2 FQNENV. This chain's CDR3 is CASSQFQTGETQYF. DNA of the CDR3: TGTGCCAGCAGCCAATTTCAGACAGGAGAGACCCAGTACTTC.